A single sample is the source of the 16 T cell receptor beta chains below, sequenced in a study of OX40 agonist ivuxolimab in advanced cancers. The assay was immunoSEQ multiplex PCR, and TCRdb's table has in-frame clones only and misses some. This table holds over 20,000 clones, around 80% found once. Sequenced here: CD4+ or CD8+ T cells sorted from blood, sampled in a trial of the OX40 agonist ivuxolimab. The receptors shown here come from an adult with an advanced solid tumor such as melanoma, head and neck, liver or kidney cancer.

The chain has TRBV28 and TRBJ1-2; D gene unclear. V lost 3 bases and J lost 8, with 10 bases in between. Germline V gene sequence: CDR1 MDHEN, CDR2 SYDVKM. The length of the CDR3 is 12 residues. The CDR3 region is CASSFMEEGYTF. In DNA form, the CDR3 reads TGTGCCAGCAGTTTCATGGAGGAGGGCTACACCTTC.

Here the CDR3 reads CASSDAGLAASYNEQFF. The CDR3, as DNA: TGTGCCAGCAGCGACGCGGGACTAGCGGCATCCTACAATGAGCAGTTCTTC. V gene TRBV2 combines with J gene TRBJ2-1; 11 bases agree with TRBD2. V lost 6 bases, J lost 1 base, and 8 bases stayed unmatched. The CDR3 contains 17 residues. The germline CDR1 and CDR2 sequences are SNHLY and FYNNEI.

The chain combines TRBV28 with TRBJ1-5; D is possibly TRBD1 (6 bases). Germline V gene sequence: CDR1 MDHEN, CDR2 SYDVKM. V was clipped by 4 bases and J by 7 bases, with 17 bases between them. This CDR3 region has 15 residues. The CDR3 DNA follows: TGTGCCAGCAGTTCTCCTGGGACAAGGGACCAGCCCCAGCATTTT. Translated: CASSSPGTRDQPQHF. The full variable domain, in which reference TRBV28 and TRBJ1-5 provide the parts outside the CDR3, is DVKVTQSSRYLVKRTGEKVFLECVQDMDHENMFWYRQDPGLGLRLIYFSYDVKMKEKGDIPEGYSVSREKKERFSLILESASTNQTSMYLCASSSPGTRDQPQHFGDGTRLSIL.

The V call is TRBV19, the J call TRBJ2-5, with TRBD1 matching over 8 bases. Trimming removed 4 bases from V and 6 bases from J; junction bases left unmatched: 4. From germline, CDR1 is LNHDA and CDR2 SQIVND (reference sequence). The CDR3 totals 13 residues. The CDR3 spells CASSSQGAQTQYF. The CDR3 DNA is TGTGCCAGTAGTAGTCAGGGGGCGCAGACCCAGTACTTC.

The rearrangement joins TRBV25-1 to TRBJ2-5; D is ambiguous. V shed 3 bases and J shed 5 bases, with 4 bases lying between them. Looked up from germline, CDR1 is MGHDK and CDR2 is SYGVNS. The CDR3 spans 11 residues. The CDR3, as DNA: TGTGCCAGCAGTGAGGGGGAGACCCAGTACTTC. This translates into CASSEGETQYF.

This chain uses TRBV4-3 with TRBJ1-3; tentatively, D is TRBD1 (6 bases). This CDR3 spans 16 amino acids. V dropped 2 bases and J dropped 0 bases, with 11 bases sitting between them. The germline V gene encodes CDR1 LGHNA and CDR2 YSLEER. The CDR3 DNA sequence: TGCGCCAGCAGCCAATTTTGGGGACACTCTGGAAACACCATATATTTT. Translating gives CASSQFWGHSGNTIYF.

The chain links TRBV7-8 to TRBJ2-6; D is unresolved. V shed 6 bases and J shed 2 bases, with 11 bases lying between them. The CDR3 extends over 15 amino acids. Looked up from germline, CDR1 is SGHVS and CDR2 is FQNEAQ. CDR3 amino acids: CASSLQVTGANVLTF. CDR3 sequence (DNA): TGTGCCAGCAGTCTCCAGGTAACTGGGGCCAACGTCCTGACTTTC.

The rearrangement uses TRBV27 and TRBJ1-2; D not certain. The V gene's germline CDR1 is MNHEY and CDR2 SMNVEV (reference sequence). This CDR3 has 13 amino acids. Trimming pared 5 bases from V and 3 bases from J, leaving 10 bases between. The CDR3 coding sequence is TGTGCCAGCAGTGATGGACGGCACTATGGCTACACCTTC. It codes for CASSDGRHYGYTF.

This clone occurred once. The V call is TRBV5-4, the J call TRBJ2-6; 8 positions agree with TRBD1. The germline V gene encodes CDR1 SGHNT and CDR2 YYREEE (reference sequence). The CDR3 sequence is 18 residues long. V shed 4 bases and J 0 bases; nucleotides not matched to a gene: 9. The CDR3 region is CASSPRQGAPSGANVLTF. The CDR3 DNA reads as TGTGCCAGCAGCCCTCGGCAGGGGGCCCCCTCTGGGGCCAACGTCCTGACTTTC.

The genes are TRBV30 and TRBJ1-6, with D tentatively TRBD1 (6 bases). The length of the CDR3 is 13 residues. CDR1 is GTSNPN and CDR2 is SVGIG in the germline V gene (reference sequence). The V and J ends lost 7 bases and 7 bases respectively, with 14 bases between them. The CDR3: CAYGGTRNSPLHF. Written as DNA, the CDR3 is TGTGCCTACGGGGGGACAAGAAATTCACCCCTCCACTTT.

The chain links TRBV28 to TRBJ1-4; tentative D call: TRBD1 (5 bases). Germline CDR1 is MDHEN and CDR2 is SYDVKM. This CDR3 is built from 14 residues. Trimming shortened V by 6 bases and J by 8 bases, and 16 bases separated the two germline ends. CDR3 coding DNA: TGTGCCAGCAGGCAGGGAGGGGCAAGAGAAAAACTGTTTTTT. This translates into CASRQGGAREKLFF.

This clone has only one observation. V is TRBV7-2 and J is TRBJ1-5; D call uncertain. Germline V gives CDR1 SGHTA, CDR2 FQGNSA. The V end lost 0 bases, the J end lost 1 base, and 4 bases lay between the germline ends. The CDR3 has 14 amino acids. CDR3: CASSLAGSNQPQHF. DNA of the CDR3: TGTGCCAGCAGCTTAGCAGGGAGCAATCAGCCCCAGCATTTT.

The rearrangement joins TRBV5-1 to TRBJ2-7, with TRBD2 identical over 14 bases. Trimming cost V 4 bases and J 6 bases; bases outside gene matches: 9. The CDR3 is 16 amino acids. Germline V gene sequence: CDR1 SGHRS, CDR2 YFSETQ. The CDR3 is CASSRRAGLAGVEQYF. The CDR3 bases are TGCGCCAGCAGCCGCCGGGCGGGACTAGCGGGAGTCGAGCAGTACTTC.

This rearrangement joins TRBV18 to TRBJ1-4; 7 bases map to TRBD1. Germline lookup yields CDR1 KGHSH and CDR2 LQKENI. J was trimmed by 13 bases and V by 4 bases; bases with no gene match: 9. This CDR3 is built from 13 residues. The CDR3 region has the DNA TGTGCCAGCTCACGATCCGGGACAGAAGTACTGTTTTTT. Amino acid sequence: CASSRSGTEVLFF.

The J gene is TRBJ2-7, the V gene TRBV23-1; TRBD1 matches 11 bases. TRBV23-1 is placed among ORFs of uncertain function. V was clipped by 6 bases and J by 3 bases; unmatched bases: 4. The CDR3 totals 14 residues. CDR3 sequence (DNA): TGCGCCAGCAGAGGGGGACAGGGGGTCTACGAGCAGTACTTC. Protein sequence: CASRGGQGVYEQYF.

This clone has more than one count but fewer than ten. CDR3 DNA sequence: TGTGCCAGCTGCCGGGGGACTAGCGGGGCATTCAATGAGCAGTTCTTC. Protein sequence: CASCRGTSGAFNEQFF. This chain links TRBV28 with TRBJ2-1; 13 bases line up with TRBD2. Germline V gene lookup returns CDR1 MDHEN and CDR2 SYDVKM. The trim removed 8 bases at V and 6 bases at J, leaving 10 bases unmatched. This CDR3 region has 16 residues.